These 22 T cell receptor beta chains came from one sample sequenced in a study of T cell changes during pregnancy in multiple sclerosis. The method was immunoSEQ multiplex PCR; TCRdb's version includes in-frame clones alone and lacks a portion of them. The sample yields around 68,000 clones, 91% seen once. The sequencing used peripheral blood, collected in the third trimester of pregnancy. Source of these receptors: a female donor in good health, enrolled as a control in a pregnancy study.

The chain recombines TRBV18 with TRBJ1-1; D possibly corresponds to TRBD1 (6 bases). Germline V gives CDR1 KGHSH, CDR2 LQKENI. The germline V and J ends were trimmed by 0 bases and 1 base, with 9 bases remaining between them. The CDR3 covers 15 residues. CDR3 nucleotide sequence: TGTGCCAGCTCACCACCCCAGGGGCCGAACACTGAAGCTTTCTTT. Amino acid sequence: CASSPPQGPNTEAFF.

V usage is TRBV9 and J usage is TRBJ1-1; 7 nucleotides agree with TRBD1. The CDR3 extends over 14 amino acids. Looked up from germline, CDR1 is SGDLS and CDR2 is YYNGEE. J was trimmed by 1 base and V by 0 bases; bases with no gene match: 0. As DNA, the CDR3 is TGTGCCAGCAGCGTAGGACAGGGGAACACTGAAGCTTTCTTT. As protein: CASSVGQGNTEAFF.

The CDR3 nucleotides are TGTGCCAGCAGCTCGGGAACGGGCTCTGGAAACACCATATATTTT. It translates to CASSSGTGSGNTIYF. This rearrangement joins TRBV5-8 to TRBJ1-3; D is unresolved. V was trimmed by 3 bases and J by 0 bases, leaving 10 bases between them. This CDR3 contains 15 residues. CDR1 and CDR2 from the germline V gene are SGHTS and YDEGEE.

This chain's CDR3 is CASSLYRTNTEAFF. CDR3 nucleotides: TGTGCCAGCAGCTTGTACAGAACTAACACTGAAGCTTTCTTT. The chain links TRBV13 to TRBJ1-1; D remains unclear. Between the trimmed V and J ends, which lost 3 bases and 2 bases, there was a span of 10 bases. The CDR3 is 14 residues long. From germline, CDR1 is PRHDT and CDR2 FYEKMQ (reference sequence).

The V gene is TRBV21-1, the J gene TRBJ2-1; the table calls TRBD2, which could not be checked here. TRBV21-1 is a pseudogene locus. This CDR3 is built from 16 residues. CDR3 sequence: CASSIQSGSTSNEQFF. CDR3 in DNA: TGTGCCAGCAGCATTCAATCTGGGAGTACCTCAAATGAGCAGTTCTTC.

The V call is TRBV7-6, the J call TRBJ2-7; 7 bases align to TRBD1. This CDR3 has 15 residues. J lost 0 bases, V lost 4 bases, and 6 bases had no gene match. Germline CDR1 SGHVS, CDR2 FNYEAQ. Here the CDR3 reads CASSSWTGGSYEQYF. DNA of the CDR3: TGTGCCAGCAGCTCCTGGACAGGTGGCTCCTACGAGCAGTACTTC.

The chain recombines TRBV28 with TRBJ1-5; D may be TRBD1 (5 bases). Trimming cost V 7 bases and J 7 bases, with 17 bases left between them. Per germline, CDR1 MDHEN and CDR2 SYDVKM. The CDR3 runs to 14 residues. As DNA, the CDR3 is TGTGCCAGCACTATGGACAAATTAAAGCAGCCCCAGCATTTT. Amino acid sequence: CASTMDKLKQPQHF.

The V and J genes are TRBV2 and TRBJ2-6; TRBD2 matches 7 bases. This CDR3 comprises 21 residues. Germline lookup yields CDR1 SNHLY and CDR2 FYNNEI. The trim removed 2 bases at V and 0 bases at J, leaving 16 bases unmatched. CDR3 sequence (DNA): TGTGCCAGCAGTGAAAGGGGAGGGACCACCAAGCGGAACTCTGGGGCCAACGTCCTGACTTTC. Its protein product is CASSERGGTTKRNSGANVLTF. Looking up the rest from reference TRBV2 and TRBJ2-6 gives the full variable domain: EPEVTQTPSHQVTQMGQEVILRCVPISNHLYFYWYRQILGQKVEFLVSFYNNEISEKSEIFDDQFSVERPDGSNFTLKIRSTKLEDSAMYFCASSERGGTTKRNSGANVLTFGAGSRLTVL.

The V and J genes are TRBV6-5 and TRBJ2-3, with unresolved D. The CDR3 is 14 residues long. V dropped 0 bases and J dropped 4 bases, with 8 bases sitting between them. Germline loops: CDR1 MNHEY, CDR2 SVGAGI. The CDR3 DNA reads TGTGCCAGCAGTTACTCGCACAATCCAGATACGCAGTATTTT. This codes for CASSYSHNPDTQYF.

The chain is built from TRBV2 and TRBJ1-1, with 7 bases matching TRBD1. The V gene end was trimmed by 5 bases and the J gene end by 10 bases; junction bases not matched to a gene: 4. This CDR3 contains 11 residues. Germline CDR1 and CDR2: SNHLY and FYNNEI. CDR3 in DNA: TGTGCCAGCAGTCCCCGGGACAGAGCTTTCTTT. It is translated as CASSPRDRAFF.

CDR3 sequence: CASSYSAEPLYEQYF. The CDR3 DNA reads as TGTGCCAGCAGTTACTCTGCGGAACCCCTCTACGAGCAGTACTTC. The gene calls are TRBV6-5 and TRBJ2-7; D not resolved. Looked up from germline, CDR1 is MNHEY and CDR2 is SVGAGI. Trimming left V 0 bases short and J 3 bases short, with 12 bases between. The CDR3 loop spans 15 amino acids.

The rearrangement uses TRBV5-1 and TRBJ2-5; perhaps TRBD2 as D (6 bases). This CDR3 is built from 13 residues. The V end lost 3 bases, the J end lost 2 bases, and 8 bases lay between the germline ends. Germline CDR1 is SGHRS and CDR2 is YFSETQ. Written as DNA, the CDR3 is TGCGCCAGCAGCTCGGAGGGGCAAGAGACCCAGTACTTC. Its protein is CASSSEGQETQYF.

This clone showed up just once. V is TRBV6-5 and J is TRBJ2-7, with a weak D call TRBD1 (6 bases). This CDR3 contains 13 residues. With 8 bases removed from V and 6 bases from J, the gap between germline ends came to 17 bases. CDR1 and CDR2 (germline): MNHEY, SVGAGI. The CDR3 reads CASSQGRTTEQYF. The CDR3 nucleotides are TGTGCCAGCTCCCAGGGGCGTACCACCGAGCAGTACTTC.

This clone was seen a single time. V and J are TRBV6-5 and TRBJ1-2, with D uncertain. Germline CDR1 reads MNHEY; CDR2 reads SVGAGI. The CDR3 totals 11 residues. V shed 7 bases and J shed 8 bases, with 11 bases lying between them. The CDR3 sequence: CASTILSGYTF. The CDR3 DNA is TGTGCCAGCACCATACTAAGCGGCTACACCTTC.

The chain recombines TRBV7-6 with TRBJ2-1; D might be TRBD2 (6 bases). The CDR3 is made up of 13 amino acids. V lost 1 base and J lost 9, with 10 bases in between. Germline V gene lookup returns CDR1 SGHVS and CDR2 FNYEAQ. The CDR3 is CASSLVRESEQFF. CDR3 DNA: TGTGCCAGCAGCTTAGTCCGGGAGAGTGAGCAGTTCTTC.

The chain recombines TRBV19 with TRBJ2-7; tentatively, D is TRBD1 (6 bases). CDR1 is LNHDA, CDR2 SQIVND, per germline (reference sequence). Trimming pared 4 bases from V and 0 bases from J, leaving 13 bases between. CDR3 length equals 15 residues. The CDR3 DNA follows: TGTGCCAGTAGTACTTTTTTGGGGGCCTCCTACGAGCAGTACTTC. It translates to CASSTFLGASYEQYF.

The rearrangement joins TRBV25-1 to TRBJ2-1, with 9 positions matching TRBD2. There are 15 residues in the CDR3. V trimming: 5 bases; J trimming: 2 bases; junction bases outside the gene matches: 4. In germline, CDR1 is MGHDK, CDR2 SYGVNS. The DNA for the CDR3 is TGTGCCAGCAGTCCCCGCGGGAGGGCCTACAATGAGCAGTTCTTC. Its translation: CASSPRGRAYNEQFF.

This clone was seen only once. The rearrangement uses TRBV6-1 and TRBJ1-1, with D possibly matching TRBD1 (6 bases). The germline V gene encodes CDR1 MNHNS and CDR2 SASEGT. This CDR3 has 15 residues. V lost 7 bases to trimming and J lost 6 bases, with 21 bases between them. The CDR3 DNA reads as TGTGCCAGCATCTCAAGGGGGGGGGCTCGGGCTGAAGCTTTCTTT. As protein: CASISRGGARAEAFF.

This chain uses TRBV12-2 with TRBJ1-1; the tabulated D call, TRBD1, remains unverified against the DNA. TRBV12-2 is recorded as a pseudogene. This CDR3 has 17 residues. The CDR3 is CASRLAGTGAPNTEAFF. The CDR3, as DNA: TGTGCAAGTCGCTTGGCCGGGACAGGGGCGCCGAACACTGAAGCTTTCTTT.

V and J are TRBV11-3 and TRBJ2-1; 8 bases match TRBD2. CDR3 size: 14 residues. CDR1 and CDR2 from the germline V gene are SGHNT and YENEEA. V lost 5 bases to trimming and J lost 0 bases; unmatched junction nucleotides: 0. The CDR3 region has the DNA TGTGCCAGCAGCAGCGGGAGCTCCTACAATGAGCAGTTCTTC. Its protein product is CASSSGSSYNEQFF.

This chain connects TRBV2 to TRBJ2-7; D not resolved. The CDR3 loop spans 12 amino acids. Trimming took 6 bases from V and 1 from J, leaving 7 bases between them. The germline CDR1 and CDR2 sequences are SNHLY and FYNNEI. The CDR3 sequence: CASRMESYEQYF. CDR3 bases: TGTGCCAGCAGGATGGAGTCCTACGAGCAGTACTTC.

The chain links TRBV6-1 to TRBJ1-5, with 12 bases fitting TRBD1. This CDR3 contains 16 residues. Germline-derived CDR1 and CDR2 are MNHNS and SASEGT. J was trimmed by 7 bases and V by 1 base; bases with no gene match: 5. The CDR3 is CASSEEAGTGGQPQHF. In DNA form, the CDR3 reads TGTGCCAGCAGTGAAGAAGCCGGGACAGGGGGCCAGCCCCAGCATTTT.